The source of this T cell receptor beta chain is a study of PD-1 blockade in mismatch repair-deficient tumors. As for time point: approximately 11-day in vitro stimulation with candidate neoantigen peptide 3. The assay was immunoSEQ multiplex PCR, and TCRdb's table has in-frame clones only and misses some. Here the sample spans 10,000 or so clones, about 90% being singletons. This clone was recorded only once. What it recognizes is unknown. The sequences come from cells cultured in vitro, collected from a patient treated with pembrolizumab. This TCR came from an adult with mismatch repair-deficient cancer.

CDR3 region: CASSPRLAGGNEQFF. The CDR3 DNA is TGTGCCAGCAGTCCTCGACTAGCGGGGGGCAATGAGCAGTTCTTC. V usage is TRBV2 and J usage is TRBJ2-1; 13 positions agree with TRBD2. V dropped 5 bases and J dropped 6; count of bases not matched to a gene: 4. CDR1 is SNHLY, CDR2 FYNNEI, per germline. The CDR3 loop spans 15 amino acids.